The present TCR beta chain was sequenced within a study of T-cell memory formation after mild COVID-19. Study background: Largely, the TCR clusters proved donor specific.

This CDR3 is built from 11 residues. Germline CDR1 is SNHLY and CDR2 is FYNNEI. V lost 3 bases and J 9 bases, leaving 8 bases between the germline ends. There are a few counts of this clonotype. Each CDR3 protein gets one entry after TCRdb re-called the 5' RACE reads with MiXCR. Of a few hundred thousand distinct CDR3 sequences detected, 20% to 25% appear once; the ten largest clones hold over 20%. The sequenced sample was PBMCs or a T cell subset sorted from them (not recorded which). The genes are TRBV2 and TRBJ2-5, with no clear D. This TCR was sampled from a man between 18 and 35 years old who had mild COVID-19 (a few samples of this study predate the infection). Cell type and time point are not known. The CDR3 sequence is CASSDSEPQYF. In DNA form, the CDR3 reads TGTGCCAGCAGTGACTCGGAACCCCAGTACTTC.